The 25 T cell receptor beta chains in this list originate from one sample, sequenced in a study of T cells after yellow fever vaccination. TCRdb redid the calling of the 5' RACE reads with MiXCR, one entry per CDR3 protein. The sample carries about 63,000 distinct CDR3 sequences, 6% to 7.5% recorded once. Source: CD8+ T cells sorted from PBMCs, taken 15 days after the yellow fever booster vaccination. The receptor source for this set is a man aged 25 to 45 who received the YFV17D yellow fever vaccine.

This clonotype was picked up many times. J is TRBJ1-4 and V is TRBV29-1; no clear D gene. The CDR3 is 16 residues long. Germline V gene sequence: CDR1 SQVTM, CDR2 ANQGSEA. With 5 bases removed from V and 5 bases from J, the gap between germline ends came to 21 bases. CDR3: CSVTGDLEGENEKLFF. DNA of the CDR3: TGCAGCGTTACGGGTGATTTAGAAGGAGAGAATGAAAAACTGTTTTTT.

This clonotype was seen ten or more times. As DNA, the CDR3 is TGTGCCAGCAGCTTAGCTACAGACTTCCTAGCTGGAAACACCATATATTTT. Amino acids: CASSLATDFLAGNTIYF. The chain is built from TRBV13 and TRBJ1-3, with D unresolved. Trimming shortened V by 1 base and J by 2 bases, and 15 bases separated the two germline ends. The V gene's germline CDR1 is PRHDT and CDR2 FYEKMQ (reference sequence). CDR3 length: 17 residues. Using reference TRBV13 and TRBJ1-3 for the parts outside the CDR3, the full variable domain is AAGVIQSPRHLIKEKRETATLKCYPIPRHDTVYWYQQGPGQDPQFLISFYEKMQSDKGSIPDRFSAQQFSDYHSELNMSSLELGDSALYFCASSLATDFLAGNTIYFGEGSWLTVV.

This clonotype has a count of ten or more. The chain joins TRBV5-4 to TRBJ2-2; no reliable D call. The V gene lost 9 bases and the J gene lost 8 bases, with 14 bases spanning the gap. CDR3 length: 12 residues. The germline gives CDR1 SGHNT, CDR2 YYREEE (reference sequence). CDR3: CAIPRSSGELFF. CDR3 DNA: TGTGCCATCCCAAGGAGTTCTGGGGAGCTGTTTTTT.

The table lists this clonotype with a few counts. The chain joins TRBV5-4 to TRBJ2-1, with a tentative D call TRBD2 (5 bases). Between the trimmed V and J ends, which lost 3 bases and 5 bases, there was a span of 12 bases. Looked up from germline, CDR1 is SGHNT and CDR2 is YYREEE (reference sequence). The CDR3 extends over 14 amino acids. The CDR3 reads CASSSPGDDNEQFF. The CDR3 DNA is TGTGCCAGCAGCTCCCCCGGGGATGACAATGAGCAGTTCTTC.

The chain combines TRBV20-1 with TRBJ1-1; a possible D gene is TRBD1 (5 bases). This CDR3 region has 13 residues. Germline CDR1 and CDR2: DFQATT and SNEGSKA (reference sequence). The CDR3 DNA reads TGCAGCGCCGCCGGGGGTGTTAACACTGAAGCTTTCTTT. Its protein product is CSAAGGVNTEAFF.

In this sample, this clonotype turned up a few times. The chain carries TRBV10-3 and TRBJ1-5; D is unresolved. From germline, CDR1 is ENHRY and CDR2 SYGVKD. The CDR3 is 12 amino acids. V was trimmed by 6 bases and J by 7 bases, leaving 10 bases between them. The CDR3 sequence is CAISDPDQPQHF. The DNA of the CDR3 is TGTGCCATCAGCGACCCGGACCAGCCCCAGCATTTT.

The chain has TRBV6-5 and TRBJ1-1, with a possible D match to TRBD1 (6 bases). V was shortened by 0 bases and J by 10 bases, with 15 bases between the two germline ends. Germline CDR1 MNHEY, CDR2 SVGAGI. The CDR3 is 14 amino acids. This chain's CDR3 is CASSYSSRGISAFF. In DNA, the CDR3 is TGTGCCAGCAGTTACTCCTCTAGGGGGATATCAGCTTTCTTT.

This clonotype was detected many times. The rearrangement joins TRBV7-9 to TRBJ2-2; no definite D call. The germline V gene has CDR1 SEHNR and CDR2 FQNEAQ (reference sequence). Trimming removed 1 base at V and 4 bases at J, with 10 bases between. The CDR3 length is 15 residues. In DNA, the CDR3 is TGTGCCAGCAGCTTAGTCTCAGCTATCACCGGGGAGCTGTTTTTT. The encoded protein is CASSLVSAITGELFF.

CDR3 sequence reads: CASSSPGLAGGPPYNEQFF. CDR3 sequence (DNA): TGCGCCAGCAGCAGTCCGGGACTAGCGGGAGGGCCTCCCTACAATGAGCAGTTCTTC. The V and J genes are TRBV5-1 and TRBJ2-1; 16 positions agree with TRBD2. This CDR3 contains 19 residues. The V gene's germline CDR1 is SGHRS and CDR2 YFSETQ. The ends lost 4 bases at V and 2 bases at J; junction bases unmatched: 9.

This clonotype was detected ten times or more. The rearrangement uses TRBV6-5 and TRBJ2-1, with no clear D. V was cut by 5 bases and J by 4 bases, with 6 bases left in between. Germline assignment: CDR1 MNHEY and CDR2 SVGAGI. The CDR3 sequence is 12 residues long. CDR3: CASSTMYNEQFF. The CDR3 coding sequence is TGTGCCAGCAGTACCATGTACAATGAGCAGTTCTTC.

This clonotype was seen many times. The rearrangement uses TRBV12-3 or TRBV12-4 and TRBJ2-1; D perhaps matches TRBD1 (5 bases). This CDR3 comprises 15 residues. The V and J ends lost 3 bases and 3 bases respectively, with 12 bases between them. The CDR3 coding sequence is TGTGCCAGCAGTTTTTTCATTACAGGCTACAATGAGCAGTTCTTC. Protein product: CASSFFITGYNEQFF.

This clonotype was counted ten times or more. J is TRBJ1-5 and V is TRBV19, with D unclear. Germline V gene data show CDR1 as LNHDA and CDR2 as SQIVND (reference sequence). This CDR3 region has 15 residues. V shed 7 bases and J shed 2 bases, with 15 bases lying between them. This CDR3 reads CASTQFGDRNQPQHF. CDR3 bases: TGTGCCAGTACCCAATTCGGGGATCGCAATCAGCCCCAGCATTTT.

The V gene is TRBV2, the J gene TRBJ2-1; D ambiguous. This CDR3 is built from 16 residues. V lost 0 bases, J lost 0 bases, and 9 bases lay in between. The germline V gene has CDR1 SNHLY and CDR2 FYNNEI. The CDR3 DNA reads TGTGCCAGCAGTGAAGCGTGGCGGAGCTCCTACAATGAGCAGTTCTTC. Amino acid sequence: CASSEAWRSSYNEQFF.

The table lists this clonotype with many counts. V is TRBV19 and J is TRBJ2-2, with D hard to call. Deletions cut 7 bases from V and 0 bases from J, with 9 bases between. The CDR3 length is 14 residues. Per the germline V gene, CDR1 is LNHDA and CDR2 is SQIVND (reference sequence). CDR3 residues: CASTGLANTGELFF. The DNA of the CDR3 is TGTGCCAGTACCGGGCTCGCGAACACCGGGGAGCTGTTTTTT.

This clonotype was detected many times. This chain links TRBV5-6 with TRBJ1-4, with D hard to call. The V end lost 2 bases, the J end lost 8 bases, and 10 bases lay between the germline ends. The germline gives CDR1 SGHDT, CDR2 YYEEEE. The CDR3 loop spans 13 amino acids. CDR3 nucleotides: TGTGCCAGCAGCTTATTCTCGGGAGAAAAACTGTTTTTT. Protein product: CASSLFSGEKLFF.

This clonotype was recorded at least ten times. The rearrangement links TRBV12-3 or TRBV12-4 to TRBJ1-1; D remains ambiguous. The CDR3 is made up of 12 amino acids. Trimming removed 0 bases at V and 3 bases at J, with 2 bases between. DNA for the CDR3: TGTGCCAGCAGTTTAGCGCACACTGAAGCTTTCTTT. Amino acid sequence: CASSLAHTEAFF.

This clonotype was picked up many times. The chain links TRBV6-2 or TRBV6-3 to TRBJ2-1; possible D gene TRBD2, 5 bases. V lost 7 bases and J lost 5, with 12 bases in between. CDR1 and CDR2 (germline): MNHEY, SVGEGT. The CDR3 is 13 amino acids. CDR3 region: CASNFGVNNEQFF. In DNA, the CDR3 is TGTGCCAGCAACTTCGGGGTAAACAATGAGCAGTTCTTC.

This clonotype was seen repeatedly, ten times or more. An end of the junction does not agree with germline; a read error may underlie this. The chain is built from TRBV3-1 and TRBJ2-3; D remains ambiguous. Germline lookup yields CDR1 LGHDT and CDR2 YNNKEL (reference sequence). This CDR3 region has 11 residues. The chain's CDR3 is CASSQGARNFF. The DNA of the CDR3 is TGTGCCAGCAGCCAAGGGGCCAGGAACTTTTTC.

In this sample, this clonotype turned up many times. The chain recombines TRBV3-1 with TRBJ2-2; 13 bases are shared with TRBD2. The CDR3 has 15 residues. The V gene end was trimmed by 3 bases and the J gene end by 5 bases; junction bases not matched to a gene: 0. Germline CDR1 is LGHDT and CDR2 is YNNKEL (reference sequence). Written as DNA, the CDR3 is TGTGCCAGCAGCCAGGGACTAGCGGGAACCGGGGAGCTGTTTTTT. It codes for CASSQGLAGTGELFF.

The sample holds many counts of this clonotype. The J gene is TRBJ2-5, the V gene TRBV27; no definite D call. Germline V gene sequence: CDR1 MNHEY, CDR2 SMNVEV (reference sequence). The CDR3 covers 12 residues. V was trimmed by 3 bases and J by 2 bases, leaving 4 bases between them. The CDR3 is CASSFQQETQYF. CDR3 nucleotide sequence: TGTGCCAGCAGTTTCCAGCAAGAGACCCAGTACTTC.

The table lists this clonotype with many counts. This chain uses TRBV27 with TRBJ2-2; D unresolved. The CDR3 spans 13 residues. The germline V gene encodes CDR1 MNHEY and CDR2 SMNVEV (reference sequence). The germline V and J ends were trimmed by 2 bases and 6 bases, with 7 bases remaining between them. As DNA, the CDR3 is TGTGCCAGCAGTTTAAGGGTCTCCGGGGAGCTGTTTTTT. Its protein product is CASSLRVSGELFF.

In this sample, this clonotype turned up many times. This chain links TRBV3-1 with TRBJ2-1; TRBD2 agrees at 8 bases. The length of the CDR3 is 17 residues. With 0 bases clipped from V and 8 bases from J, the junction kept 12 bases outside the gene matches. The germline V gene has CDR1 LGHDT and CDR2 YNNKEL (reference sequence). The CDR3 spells CASSQDGTGGPTDEQFF. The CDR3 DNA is TGTGCCAGCAGCCAAGATGGTACGGGAGGGCCTACGGATGAGCAGTTCTTC.

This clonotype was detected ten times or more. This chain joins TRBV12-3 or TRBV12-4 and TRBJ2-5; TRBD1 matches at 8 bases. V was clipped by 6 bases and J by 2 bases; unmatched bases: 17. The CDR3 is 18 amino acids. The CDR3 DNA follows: TGTGCCAGCAGACTCCTTCCGTTTGACAGGGGAGAGCAAGAGACCCAGTACTTC. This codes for CASRLLPFDRGEQETQYF.

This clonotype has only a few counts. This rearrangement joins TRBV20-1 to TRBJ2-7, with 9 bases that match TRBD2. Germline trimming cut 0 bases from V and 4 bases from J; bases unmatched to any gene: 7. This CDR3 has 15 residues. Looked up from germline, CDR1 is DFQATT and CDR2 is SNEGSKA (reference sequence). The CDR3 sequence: CSARDLAGVGYEQYF. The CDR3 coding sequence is TGCAGTGCTAGAGATTTAGCGGGAGTAGGTTACGAGCAGTACTTC.

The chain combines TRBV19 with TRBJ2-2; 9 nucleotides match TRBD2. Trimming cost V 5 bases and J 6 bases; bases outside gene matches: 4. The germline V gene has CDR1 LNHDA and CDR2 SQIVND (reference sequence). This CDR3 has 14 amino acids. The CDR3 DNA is TGTGCCAGTAGTGCGGGACTAGCCCCCGGGGAGCTGTTTTTT. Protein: CASSAGLAPGELFF.